This entry is about one T cell receptor (beta chain). This record belongs to a study of blood T cell repertoires in COVID-19. As for the study in general: Some COVID-19 samples were acute and others convalescent; all came from the United States, Italy and Spain. The cDNA or gDNA used as material had been derived from T cells, B-cell-depleted T cells, or PBMCs.

Per the authors' pipeline: Reference gene primer amplification gave nucleated cell count estimates. The assay was immunoSEQ multiplex PCR, and TCRdb's table has in-frame clones only and misses some. That table furnishes V, J and clone size, whereas the DNA furnished D and trimming. The sample has 50,000 to 70,000 clones, 80% to 95% seen once; the top ten hold roughly 9.2%. V lost 1 base, J lost 0 bases, and 6 bases stayed unmatched. CDR1 and CDR2 (germline): SGHNT, YENEEA. The length of the CDR3 is 17 residues. The sample comprised peripheral blood. The TCR comes from a woman older than 75 with active COVID-19. The chain joins TRBV11-3 to TRBJ2-3; 8 positions agree with TRBD2. The CDR3 DNA reads TGTGCCAGCAGCTTAGGGGCCTCTAGCGGGAGCACAGATACGCAGTATTTT. It translates to CASSLGASSGSTDTQYF. Full variable domain (missing parts from reference TRBV11-3 and TRBJ2-3): EAGVVQSPRYKIIEKKQPVAFWCNPISGHNTLYWYLQNLGQGPELLIRYENEEAVDDSQLPKDRFSAERLKGVDSTLKIQPAELGDSAVYLCASSLGASSGSTDTQYFGPGTRLTVL.